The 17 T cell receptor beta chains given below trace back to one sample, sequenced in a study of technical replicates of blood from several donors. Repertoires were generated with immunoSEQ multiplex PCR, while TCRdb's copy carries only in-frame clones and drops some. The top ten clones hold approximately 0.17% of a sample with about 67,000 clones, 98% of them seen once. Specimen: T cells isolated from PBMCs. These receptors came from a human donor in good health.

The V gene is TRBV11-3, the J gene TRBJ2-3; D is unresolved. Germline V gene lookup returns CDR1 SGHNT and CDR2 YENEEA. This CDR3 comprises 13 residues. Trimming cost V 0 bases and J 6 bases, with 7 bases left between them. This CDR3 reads CASSLDPEDTQYF. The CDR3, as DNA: TGTGCCAGCAGCTTAGATCCCGAGGATACGCAGTATTTT.

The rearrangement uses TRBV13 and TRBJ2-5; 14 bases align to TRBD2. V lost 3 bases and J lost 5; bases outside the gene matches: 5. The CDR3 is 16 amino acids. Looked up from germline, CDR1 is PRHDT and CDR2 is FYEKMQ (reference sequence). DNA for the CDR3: TGTGCCAGCAGCTTGGGACTAGCGGGGGCTAAGGAGACCCAGTACTTC. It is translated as CASSLGLAGAKETQYF.

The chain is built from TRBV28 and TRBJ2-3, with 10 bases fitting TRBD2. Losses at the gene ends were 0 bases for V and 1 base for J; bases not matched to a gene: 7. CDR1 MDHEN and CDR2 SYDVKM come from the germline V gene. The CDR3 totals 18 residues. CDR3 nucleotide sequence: TGTGCCAGCAGTTTATGGCCCAGGACTAGCGGACGCACAGATACGCAGTATTTT. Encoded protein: CASSLWPRTSGRTDTQYF.

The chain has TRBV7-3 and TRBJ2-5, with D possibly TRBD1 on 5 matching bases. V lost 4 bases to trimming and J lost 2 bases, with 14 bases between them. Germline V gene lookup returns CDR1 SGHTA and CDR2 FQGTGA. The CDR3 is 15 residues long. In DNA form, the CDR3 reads TGTGCCAGCAGCTCCACTCCTAGACAGCAAGAGACCCAGTACTTC. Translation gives CASSSTPRQQETQYF. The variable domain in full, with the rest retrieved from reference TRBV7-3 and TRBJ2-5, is GAGVSQTPSNKVTEKGKYVELRCDPISGHTALYWYRQSLGQGPEFLIYFQGTGAADDSGLPNDRFFAVRPEGSVSTLKIQRTERGDSAVYLCASSSTPRQQETQYFGPGTRLLVL.

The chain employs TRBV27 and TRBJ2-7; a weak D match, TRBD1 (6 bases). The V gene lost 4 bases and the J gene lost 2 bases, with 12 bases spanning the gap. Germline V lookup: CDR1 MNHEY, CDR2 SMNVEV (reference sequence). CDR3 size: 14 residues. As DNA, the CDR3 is TGTGCCAGCAGTTCGACCGACAGGACCTACGAGCAGTACTTC. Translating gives CASSSTDRTYEQYF.

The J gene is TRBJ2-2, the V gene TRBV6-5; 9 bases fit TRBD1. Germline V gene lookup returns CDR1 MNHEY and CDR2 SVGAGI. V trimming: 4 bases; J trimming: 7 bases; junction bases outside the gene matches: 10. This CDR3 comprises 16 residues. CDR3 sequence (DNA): TGTGCCAGCAGTTCCCTGGGACAGGGAGCTCGCGGGGAGCTGTTTTTT. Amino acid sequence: CASSSLGQGARGELFF.

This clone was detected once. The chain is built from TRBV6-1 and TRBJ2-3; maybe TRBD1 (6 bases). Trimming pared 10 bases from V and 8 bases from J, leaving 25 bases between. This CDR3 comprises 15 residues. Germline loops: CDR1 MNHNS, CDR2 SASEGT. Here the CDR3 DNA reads TGTGCCATCATCGAAGGCCCGGACAGCCCCCGTACGCAGTATTTT. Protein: CAIIEGPDSPRTQYF.

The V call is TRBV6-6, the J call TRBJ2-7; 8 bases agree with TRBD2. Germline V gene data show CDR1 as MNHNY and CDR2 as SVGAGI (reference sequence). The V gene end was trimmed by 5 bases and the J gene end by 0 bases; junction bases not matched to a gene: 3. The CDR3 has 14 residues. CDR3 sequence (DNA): TGTGCCAGCAGTACTAGCGGTTTCTCCTACGAGCAGTACTTC. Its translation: CASSTSGFSYEQYF.

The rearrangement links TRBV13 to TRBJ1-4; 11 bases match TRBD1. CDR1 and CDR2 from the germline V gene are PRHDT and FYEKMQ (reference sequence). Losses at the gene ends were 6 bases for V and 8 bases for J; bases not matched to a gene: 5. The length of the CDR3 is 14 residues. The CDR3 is CASSWGQGEEKLFF. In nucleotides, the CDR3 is TGTGCCAGCAGTTGGGGACAGGGGGAGGAAAAACTGTTTTTT.

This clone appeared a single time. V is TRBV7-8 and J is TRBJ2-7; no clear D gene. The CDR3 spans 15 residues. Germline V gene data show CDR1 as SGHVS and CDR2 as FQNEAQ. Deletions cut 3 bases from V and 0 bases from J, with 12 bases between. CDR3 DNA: TGTGCCAGCAGCTTGAACAGTGTCTCCTCCTACGAGCAGTACTTC. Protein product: CASSLNSVSSYEQYF.

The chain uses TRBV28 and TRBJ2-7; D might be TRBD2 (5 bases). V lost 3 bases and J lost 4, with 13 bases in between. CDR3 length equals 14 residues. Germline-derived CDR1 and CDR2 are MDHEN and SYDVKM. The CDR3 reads CASSLVGVGYEQYF. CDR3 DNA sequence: TGTGCCAGCAGTTTGGTCGGGGTAGGGTACGAGCAGTACTTC.

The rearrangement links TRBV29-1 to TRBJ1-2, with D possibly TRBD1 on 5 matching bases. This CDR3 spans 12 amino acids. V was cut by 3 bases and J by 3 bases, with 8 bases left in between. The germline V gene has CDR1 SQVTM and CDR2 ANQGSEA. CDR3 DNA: TGCAGCGTTGATCCGGGGGACTATGGCTACACCTTC. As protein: CSVDPGDYGYTF.

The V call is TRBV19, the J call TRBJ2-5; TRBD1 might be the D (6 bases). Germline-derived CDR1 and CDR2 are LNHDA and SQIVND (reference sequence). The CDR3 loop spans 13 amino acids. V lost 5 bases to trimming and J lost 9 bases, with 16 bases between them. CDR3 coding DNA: TGTGCCAGTAGTGGCCAGGGGTGGGGTGCCCAGTACTTC. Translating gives CASSGQGWGAQYF.

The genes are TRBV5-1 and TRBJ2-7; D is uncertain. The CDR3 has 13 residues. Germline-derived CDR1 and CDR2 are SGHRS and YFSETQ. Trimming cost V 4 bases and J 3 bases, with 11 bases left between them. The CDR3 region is CASSPSGFYEQYF. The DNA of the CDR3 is TGCGCCAGCAGCCCCTCGGGTTTCTACGAGCAGTACTTC.

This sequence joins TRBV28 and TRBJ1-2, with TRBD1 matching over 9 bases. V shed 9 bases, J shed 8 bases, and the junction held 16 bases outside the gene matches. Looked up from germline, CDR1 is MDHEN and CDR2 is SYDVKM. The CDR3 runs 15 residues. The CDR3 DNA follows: TGTGCCAGTAGAAATGCGGACAGGGGACGGGAGGGCTACACCTTC. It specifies CASRNADRGREGYTF.

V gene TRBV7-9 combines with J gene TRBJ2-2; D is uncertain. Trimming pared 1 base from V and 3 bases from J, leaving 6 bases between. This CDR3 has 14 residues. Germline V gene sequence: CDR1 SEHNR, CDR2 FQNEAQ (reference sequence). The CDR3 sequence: CASSLVYDTGELFF. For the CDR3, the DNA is TGTGCCAGCAGCTTAGTCTACGACACCGGGGAGCTGTTTTTT. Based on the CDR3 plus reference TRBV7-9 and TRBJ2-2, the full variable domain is DTGVSQNPRHKITKRGQNVTFRCDPISEHNRLYWYRQTLGQGPEFLTYFQNEAQLEKSRLLSDRFSAERPKGSFSTLEIQRTEQGDSAMYLCASSLVYDTGELFFGEGSRLTVL.

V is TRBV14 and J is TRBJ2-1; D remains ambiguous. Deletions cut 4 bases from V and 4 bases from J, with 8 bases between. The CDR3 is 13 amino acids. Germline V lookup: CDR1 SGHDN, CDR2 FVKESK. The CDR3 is CASSLGLYNEQFF. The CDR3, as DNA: TGTGCCAGCAGCCTTGGCTTGTACAATGAGCAGTTCTTC.